The next 23 T cell receptor beta chains were all read from a single sample in a study of T cell repertoires in cytomegalovirus infection (dated by TCRdb to between 2018 and 2020). The instrument given in TCRdb is Illumina HiSeq 1500. TCRdb trimmed public reads at Q25 via fastp, called clones via MiXCR and kept in-frame beta chains. Rows merge per CDR3 protein into single entries with the most common DNA and genes. Here the sample has 650,000 to 850,000 distinct CDR3 sequences; just under 30% occur a single time. Around 13% of the sample lies in the top ten. These receptors have no known antigen. Explained via the paper, the treatment or condition label denotes: in vitro stimulation with specific CMV peptide epitopes to enrich CMV-specific T cells. Sample: cultured CD8+ T cells from PBMCs, taken from culture after CMV antigen stimulation. The receptors come from a human donor in good health (CMV status not recorded). Some clones in this sample may be carry-over from other donors' samples.

This chain links TRBV10-2 with TRBJ1-2; D is possibly TRBD1 (5 bases). V was trimmed by 7 bases and J by 5 bases, leaving 8 bases between them. CDR3 length: 11 amino acids. From germline, CDR1 is WSHSY and CDR2 SAAADI. The CDR3 bases are TGCGCCAGCATGCAGGGTTATGGCTACACCTTC. This sequence encodes CASMQGYGYTF.

The chain is built from TRBV14 and TRBJ1-2; unclear D gene. CDR1 and CDR2 (germline): SGHDN, FVKESK. The CDR3 contains 14 residues. The V end was cut by 1 base, the J end by 4 bases, with 10 bases between. CDR3 sequence (DNA): TGTGCCAGCAGCCAAGTGCTGGATCCCTATGGCTACACCTTC. Protein product: CASSQVLDPYGYTF.

This clonotype came up a few times. CDR3: CASRSGGDGETQYF. CDR3 DNA sequence: TGTGCCAGCAGATCCGGGGGGGACGGAGAGACCCAGTACTTC. The rearrangement joins TRBV7-9 to TRBJ2-5; 8 nucleotides align to TRBD2. The CDR3 extends over 14 amino acids. Germline CDR1 reads SEHNR; CDR2 reads FQNEAQ (reference sequence). Trimming removed 6 bases from V and 4 bases from J; junction bases left unmatched: 7.

The gene calls are TRBV4-2 and TRBJ1-2; TRBD1 agrees at 10 bases. The germline gives CDR1 LGHNA, CDR2 YNFKEQ. Unmatched junction bases numbered 11, after V lost 5 bases and J lost 5 bases. The CDR3 is made up of 16 amino acids. The CDR3 here is CASSKRDRGAQYGYTF. The CDR3 DNA follows: TGTGCCAGCAGCAAGCGGGACAGGGGCGCACAATATGGCTACACCTTC.

The chain carries TRBV5-1 and TRBJ2-1; no definite D call. Germline V lookup: CDR1 SGHRS, CDR2 YFSETQ. The CDR3 runs to 14 residues. Deletions cut 3 bases from V and 0 bases from J, with 7 bases between. CDR3: CASSSRPSYNEQFF. The DNA for the CDR3 is TGCGCCAGCAGCTCCCGCCCCTCCTACAATGAGCAGTTCTTC.

This clonotype showed up many times. The chain combines TRBV7-2 with TRBJ2-7, with D perhaps matching TRBD1 (6 bases). Germline-derived CDR1 and CDR2 are SGHTA and FQGNSA. The CDR3 runs to 14 residues. Trimming removed 0 bases at V and 0 bases at J, with 6 bases between. CDR3 DNA sequence: TGTGCCAGCAGCTTAGCAGGGGGCTCCTACGAGCAGTACGTC. Protein sequence: CASSLAGGSYEQYV.

This clonotype was observed at least ten times. The chain combines TRBV7-2 with TRBJ2-3, with 8 bases lining up with TRBD2. From germline, CDR1 is SGHTA and CDR2 FQGNSA. The CDR3 spans 17 residues. Trimming at V came to 1 base and at J to 2 bases, leaving 8 bases not matched to a gene. DNA for the CDR3: TGTGCCAGCAGCTTAGGGGCTAGCGGGTTCGACACAGATACGCAGTATTTT. Amino acids: CASSLGASGFDTDTQYF.

The DNA of the CDR3 is TGCAGTGCAGGGGGGGTTATCAGGGGGACTAGCACAGATACGCAGTATTTT. Protein sequence: CSAGGVIRGTSTDTQYF. This chain uses TRBV20-1 with TRBJ2-3; TRBD1 or TRBD2 may be the D gene (7 bases each). V lost 6 bases, J lost 0 bases, and 22 bases lay in between. Germline lookup yields CDR1 DFQATT and CDR2 SNEGSKA (reference sequence). CDR3 length: 17 amino acids.

The gene calls are TRBV4-3 and TRBJ2-3; 8 bases agree with TRBD2. V gave up 6 bases and J gave up 5 bases; unmatched junction bases: 4. This CDR3 is 13 amino acids long. Germline CDR1 is LGHNA and CDR2 is YSLEER. The CDR3 nucleotides read TGCGCCAGCAGGGGACTAGTACAAGATACGCAGTATTTT. It specifies CASRGLVQDTQYF.

The V gene is TRBV27, the J gene TRBJ2-5; 8 nucleotides agree with TRBD1. The CDR3 is 16 residues long. Germline CDR1 and CDR2: MNHEY and SMNVEV (reference sequence). J lost 2 bases, V lost 2 bases, and 7 bases had no gene match. In DNA, the CDR3 is TGTGCCAGCAGTTTACTGAGGACAGGGTTTCAAGAGACCCAGTACTTC. It specifies CASSLLRTGFQETQYF.

This clonotype has just a few counts. This sequence joins TRBV20-1 and TRBJ2-3, with 7 bases that match TRBD2. This CDR3 is built from 13 residues. V was clipped by 0 bases and J by 8 bases; unmatched bases: 5. Germline CDR1 DFQATT, CDR2 SNEGSKA (reference sequence). CDR3 sequence: CSARDGGGGTQYF. The CDR3 bases are TGCAGTGCTAGAGATGGGGGGGGGGGTACGCAGTATTTT.

This clonotype was seen only once. The gene calls are TRBV15 and TRBJ1-4, with 8 nucleotides matching TRBD1. CDR1 and CDR2 from the germline V gene are LNHNV and YYDKDF (reference sequence). CDR3 length equals 20 residues. V lost 2 bases and J lost 5; bases outside the gene matches: 19. CDR3: CATSRQITNFPGQANEKLFF. The CDR3, as DNA: TGTGCCACCAGCAGACAAATTACTAACTTCCCGGGACAGGCAAATGAAAAACTGTTTTTT.

The chain uses TRBV4-1 and TRBJ1-1; perhaps TRBD1 as D (6 bases). The CDR3 extends over 16 amino acids. V lost 1 base, J lost 3 bases, and 15 bases lay in between. Looked up from germline, CDR1 is MGHRA and CDR2 is YSYEKL. In nucleotides, the CDR3 is TGCGCCAGCAGCCAAGGTTGGGGGGCTCCGGACACTGAAGCTTTCTTT. As protein: CASSQGWGAPDTEAFF.

This clonotype was detected a few times. This rearrangement joins TRBV7-9 to TRBJ2-3; D remains ambiguous. The germline V gene encodes CDR1 SEHNR and CDR2 FQNEAQ (reference sequence). The CDR3 has 14 amino acids. V lost 3 bases and J lost 4, with 11 bases in between. The chain's CDR3 is CASSFTTRPDTQYF. In DNA, the CDR3 is TGTGCCAGCAGCTTCACGACCCGTCCAGATACGCAGTATTTT.

V and J are TRBV9 and TRBJ1-1; TRBD1 matches at 12 bases. Germline lookup yields CDR1 SGDLS and CDR2 YYNGEE. After removal of 2 bases from V and 0 bases from J, the junction contained 11 bases not matched to a gene. This CDR3 has 19 residues. CDR3 bases: TGTGCCAGCAGCGTCCCCGGGACAGGGGGCTCTAATATGAACACTGAAGCTTTCTTT. Translating it yields CASSVPGTGGSNMNTEAFF.

This clonotype was observed a single time. The genes are TRBV6-2 or TRBV6-3 and TRBJ1-1; no definite D call. The germline gives CDR1 MNHEY, CDR2 SVGEGT. The V end lost 7 bases, the J end lost 6 bases, and 15 bases lay between the germline ends. The CDR3 is 13 amino acids. This CDR3 is CASTSPRWAEAFF. CDR3 sequence (DNA): TGTGCCAGCACCAGCCCCAGGTGGGCTGAAGCTTTCTTT.

The chain employs TRBV6-6 and TRBJ2-7, with 7 bases identical to TRBD2. V lost 6 bases, J lost 1 base, and 12 bases stayed unmatched. Per germline, CDR1 MNHNY and CDR2 SVGAGI (reference sequence). The CDR3 has 16 residues. The CDR3 loop reads CASRWTYWEGSYEQYF. The CDR3 coding sequence is TGTGCCAGCAGGTGGACATACTGGGAGGGGTCCTACGAGCAGTACTTC.

The rearrangement joins TRBV27 to TRBJ2-5, with TRBD2 identical over 8 bases. In germline, CDR1 is MNHEY, CDR2 SMNVEV (reference sequence). The V and J ends lost 5 bases and 4 bases, in that order; junction bases with no gene match: 9. The CDR3 contains 15 residues. The CDR3 sequence is CASSPVAGWLETQYF. In DNA, the CDR3 is TGTGCCAGCAGTCCAGTAGCGGGGTGGCTAGAGACCCAGTACTTC.

Only one count was recorded for this clonotype. This rearrangement joins TRBV27 to TRBJ2-1, with 8 bases lining up with TRBD2. This CDR3 is built from 17 residues. CDR1 MNHEY and CDR2 SMNVEV come from the germline V gene (reference sequence). The V and J ends lost 0 bases and 4 bases, in that order; junction bases with no gene match: 8. This CDR3 reads CASSLSSGAGDYNEQFF. The CDR3, as DNA: TGTGCCAGCAGTTTATCGTCCGGAGCGGGGGATTACAATGAGCAGTTCTTC.

This clonotype was observed a few times. The chain uses TRBV7-9 and TRBJ1-6; TRBD1 is a possible D gene (6 bases). Trimming removed 1 base at V and 6 bases at J, with 7 bases between. The CDR3 loop spans 14 amino acids. Looked up from germline, CDR1 is SEHNR and CDR2 is FQNEAQ (reference sequence). The DNA of the CDR3 is TGTGCCAGCAGCTTAGTGGGGGCTAATTCACCCCTCCACTTT. As protein: CASSLVGANSPLHF.

The V and J genes are TRBV28 and TRBJ2-1, with TRBD1 identical over 8 bases. This CDR3 region has 20 residues. CDR1 is MDHEN, CDR2 SYDVKM, per germline. V dropped 4 bases and J dropped 4; count of bases not matched to a gene: 21. The CDR3 is CASSSHRRDRKAPFYNEQFF. The CDR3 coding sequence is TGTGCCAGCAGTTCGCACCGACGGGACAGGAAAGCACCCTTTTACAATGAGCAGTTCTTC.

The chain carries TRBV12-3 or TRBV12-4 and TRBJ2-1; 12 bases agree with TRBD2. This CDR3 comprises 16 residues. The V gene end was trimmed by 3 bases and the J gene end by 5 bases; junction bases not matched to a gene: 5. The CDR3 is CASSFWTSGENNEQFF. The CDR3 DNA is TGTGCCAGCAGTTTTTGGACTAGCGGGGAAAACAATGAGCAGTTCTTC.

This clonotype was seen at least ten times. The V gene is TRBV7-6, the J gene TRBJ1-1, with D unclear. This CDR3 is 14 amino acids long. Germline V gives CDR1 SGHVS, CDR2 FNYEAQ. The V end lost 5 bases, the J end lost 0 bases, and 10 bases lay between the germline ends. The CDR3, as DNA: TGTGCCAGCAGCCCGGACGGTTTGAACACTGAAGCTTTCTTT. Its translation: CASSPDGLNTEAFF.